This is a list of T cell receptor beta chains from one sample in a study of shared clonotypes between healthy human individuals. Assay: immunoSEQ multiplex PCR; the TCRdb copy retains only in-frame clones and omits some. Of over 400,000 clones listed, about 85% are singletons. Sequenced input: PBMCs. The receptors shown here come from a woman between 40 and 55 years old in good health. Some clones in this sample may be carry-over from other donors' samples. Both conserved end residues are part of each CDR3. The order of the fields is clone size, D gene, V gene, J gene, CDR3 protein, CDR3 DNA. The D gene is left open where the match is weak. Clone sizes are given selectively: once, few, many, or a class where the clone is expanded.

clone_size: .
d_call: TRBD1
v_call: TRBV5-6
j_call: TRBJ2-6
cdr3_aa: CASRRASQGHSGANVLTF
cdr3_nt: TGTGCCAGCAGAAGAGCCTCACAGGGGCACTCTGGGGCCAACGTCCTGACTTTC

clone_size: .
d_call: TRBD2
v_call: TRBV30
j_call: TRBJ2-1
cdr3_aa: CAWSVPGLATYNEQFF
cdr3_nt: TGTGCCTGGAGTGTACCTGGACTAGCGACTTACAATGAGCAGTTCTTC

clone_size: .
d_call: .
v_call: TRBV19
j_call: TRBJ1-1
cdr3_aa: CASSVNVNTEAFF
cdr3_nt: TGTGCCAGTAGCGTCAATGTGAACACTGAAGCTTTCTTT

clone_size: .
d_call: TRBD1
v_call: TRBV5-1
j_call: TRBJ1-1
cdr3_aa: CASSLSGTGATEAFF
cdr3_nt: TGCGCCAGCAGCTTGAGCGGGACAGGGGCCACTGAAGCTTTCTTT

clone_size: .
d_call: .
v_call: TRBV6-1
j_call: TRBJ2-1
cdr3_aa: CASCRERNINEQFF
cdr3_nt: TGTGCCAGCTGTAGAGAGAGAAACATCAATGAGCAGTTCTTC

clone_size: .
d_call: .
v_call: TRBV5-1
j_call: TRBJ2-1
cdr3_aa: CASSTPEGLEQFF
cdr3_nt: TGCGCCAGCAGCACCCCCGAGGGGTTAGAGCAGTTCTTC

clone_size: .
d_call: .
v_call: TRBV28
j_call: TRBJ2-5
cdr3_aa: CASSPPRDARPYF
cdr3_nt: TGTGCCAGCAGTCCCCCGCGGGACGCCCGCCCTTACTTC

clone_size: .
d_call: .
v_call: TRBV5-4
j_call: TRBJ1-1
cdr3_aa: CASSLEPQGRNTEAFF
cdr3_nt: TGTGCCAGCAGCTTGGAACCGCAGGGGCGAAACACTGAAGCTTTCTTT

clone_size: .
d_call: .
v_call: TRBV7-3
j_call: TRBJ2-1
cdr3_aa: CASSSGRAPNEQFF
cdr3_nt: TGTGCCAGCAGCAGCGGTAGGGCGCCCAATGAGCAGTTCTTC

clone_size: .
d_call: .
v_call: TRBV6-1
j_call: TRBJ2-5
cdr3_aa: CASSEVGETQYF
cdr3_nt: TGTGCCAGCAGTGAAGTGGGAGAGACCCAGTACTTC

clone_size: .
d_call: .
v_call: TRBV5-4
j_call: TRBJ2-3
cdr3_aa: CASSLPGREADTQYF
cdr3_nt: TGTGCCAGCAGCTTGCCCGGGAGAGAGGCAGATACGCAGTATTTT

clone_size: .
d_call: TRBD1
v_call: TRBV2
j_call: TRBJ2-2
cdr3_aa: CASTFTGVAGELFF
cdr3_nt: TGTGCCAGCACCTTCACAGGGGTTGCCGGGGAGCTGTTTTTT

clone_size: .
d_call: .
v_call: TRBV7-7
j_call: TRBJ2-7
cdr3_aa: CASSLVERAAMIF
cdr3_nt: TGTGCCAGCAGCTTAGTGGAGAGGGCTGCGATGATCTTC

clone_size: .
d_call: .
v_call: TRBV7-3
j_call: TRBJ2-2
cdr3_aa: CASSPRGSTLTGELFF
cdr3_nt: TGTGCCAGCAGCCCCCGTGGGTCTACGCTCACCGGGGAGCTGTTTTTT

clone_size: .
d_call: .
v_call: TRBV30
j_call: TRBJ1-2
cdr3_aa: CAWTPQTVSYGYTF
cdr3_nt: TGTGCCTGGACCCCCCAGACAGTTAGCTATGGCTACACCTTC

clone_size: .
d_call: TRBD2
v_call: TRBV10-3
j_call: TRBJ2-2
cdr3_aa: CAISRLAGDNTGELFF
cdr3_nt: TGTGCCATCAGCCGACTAGCGGGAGATAACACCGGGGAGCTGTTTTTT

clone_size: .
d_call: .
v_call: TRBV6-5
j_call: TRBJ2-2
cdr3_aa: CASSYGRAGELFF
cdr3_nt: TGTGCCAGCAGTTATGGCAGGGCCGGGGAGCTGTTTTTT

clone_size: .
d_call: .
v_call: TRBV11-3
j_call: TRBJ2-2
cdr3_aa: CASSSSPSTGELFF
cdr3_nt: TGTGCCAGCAGCTCCTCACCTAGCACCGGGGAGCTGTTTTTT

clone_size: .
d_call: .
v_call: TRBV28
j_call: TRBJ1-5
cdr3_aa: CASSSRRGGNQPQHF
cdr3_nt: TGTGCCAGCAGTTCCCGACGGGGCGGCAATCAGCCCCAGCATTTT

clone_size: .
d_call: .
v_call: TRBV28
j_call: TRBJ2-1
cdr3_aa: CAIRRGATSVQFF
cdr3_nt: TGTGCCATCCGGCGGGGTGCTACGAGCGTGCAGTTCTTC

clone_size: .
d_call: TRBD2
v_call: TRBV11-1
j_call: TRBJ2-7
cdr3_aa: CASSPGLAYSYEQYF
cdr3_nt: TGTGCCAGCAGCCCCGGACTAGCGTACTCCTACGAGCAGTACTTC

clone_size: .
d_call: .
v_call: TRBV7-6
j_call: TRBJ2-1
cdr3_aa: CASSSLSAGTRALNEQFF
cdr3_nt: TGTGCCAGCAGCTCCTTGTCCGCCGGGACCCGGGCCCTCAATGAGCAGTTCTTC

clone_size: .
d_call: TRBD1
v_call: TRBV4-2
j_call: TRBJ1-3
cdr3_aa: CASSHPGTVSGNTIYF
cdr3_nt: TGTGCCAGCAGCCATCCCGGGACAGTCTCTGGAAACACCATATATTTT

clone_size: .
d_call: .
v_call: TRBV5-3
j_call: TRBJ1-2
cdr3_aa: CARSLVYPPDGYTF
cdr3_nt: TGTGCCAGAAGCTTGGTATACCCACCGGATGGCTACACCTTC

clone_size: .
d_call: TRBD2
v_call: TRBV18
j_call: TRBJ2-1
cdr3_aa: CASSPLAGGPGDEQFF
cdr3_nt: TGTGCCAGCTCACCTCTAGCGGGAGGGCCTGGGGATGAGCAGTTCTTC

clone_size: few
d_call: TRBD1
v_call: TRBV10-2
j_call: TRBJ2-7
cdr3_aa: CASSWTGFYEQYF
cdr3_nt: TGCGCCAGCAGTTGGACAGGGTTCTACGAGCAGTACTTC

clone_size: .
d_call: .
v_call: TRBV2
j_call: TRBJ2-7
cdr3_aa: CASSEASNYEQYF
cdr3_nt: TGTGCCAGCAGTGAGGCCAGTAACTACGAGCAGTACTTC

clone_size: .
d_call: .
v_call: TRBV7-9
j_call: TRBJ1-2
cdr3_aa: CASSSQGSNLRGYGYTF
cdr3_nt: TGTGCCAGCAGCTCTCAAGGGTCCAACCTGCGAGGCTATGGCTACACCTTC

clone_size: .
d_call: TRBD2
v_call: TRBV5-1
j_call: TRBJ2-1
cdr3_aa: CASSAGTSNEQFF
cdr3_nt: TGCGCCAGCAGCGCCGGGACTAGCAATGAGCAGTTCTTC

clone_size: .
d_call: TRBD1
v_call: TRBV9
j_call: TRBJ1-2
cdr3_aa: CASSPEDRNYGYTF
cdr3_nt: TGTGCCAGCAGCCCTGAGGACAGGAACTATGGCTACACCTTC

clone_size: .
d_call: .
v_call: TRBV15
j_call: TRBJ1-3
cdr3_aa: CATSRERGMNSGNTIYF
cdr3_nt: TGTGCCACCAGCAGAGAACGGGGAATGAACTCTGGAAACACCATATATTTT

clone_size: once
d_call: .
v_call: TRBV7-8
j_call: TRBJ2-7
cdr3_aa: CASSLDTGLTAYEQYF
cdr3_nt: TGTGCCAGCAGCTTAGACACAGGGCTCACCGCCTACGAGCAGTACTTC

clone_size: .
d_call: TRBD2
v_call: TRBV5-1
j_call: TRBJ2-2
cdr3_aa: CASSLAGWSNTGELFF
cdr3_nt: TGCGCCAGCAGTCTAGCGGGATGGTCGAACACCGGGGAGCTGTTTTTT

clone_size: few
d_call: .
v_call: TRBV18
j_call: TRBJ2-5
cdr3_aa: CASSVGAETQYF
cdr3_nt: TGTGCCAGCTCAGTGGGGGCGGAGACCCAGTACTTC

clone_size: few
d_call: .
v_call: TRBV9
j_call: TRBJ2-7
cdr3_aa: CASSVTGSSYEQYF
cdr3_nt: TGTGCCAGCAGCGTTACGGGGAGCTCCTACGAGCAGTACTTC

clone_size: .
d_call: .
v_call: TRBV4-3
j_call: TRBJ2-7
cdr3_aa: CASSSDPGALYEQYF
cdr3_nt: TGCGCCAGCAGCTCTGACCCGGGTGCCCTCTACGAGCAGTACTTC

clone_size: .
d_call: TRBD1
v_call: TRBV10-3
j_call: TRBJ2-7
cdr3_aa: CATRQGFDEQYF
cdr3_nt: TGTGCCACCCGACAGGGGTTTGACGAGCAGTACTTC

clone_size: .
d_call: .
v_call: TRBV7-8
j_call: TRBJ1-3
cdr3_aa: CASSAQQGNTIYF
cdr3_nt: TGTGCCAGCAGCGCCCAACAGGGAAACACCATATATTTT

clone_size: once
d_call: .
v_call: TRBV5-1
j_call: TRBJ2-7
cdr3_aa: CASSTTLGEQYF
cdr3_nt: TGCGCCAGCAGCACGACCCTGGGCGAGCAGTACTTC

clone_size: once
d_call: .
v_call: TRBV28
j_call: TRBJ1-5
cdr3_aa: CASSFSLNQPQHF
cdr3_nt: TGTGCCAGCAGTTTTAGCCTCAATCAGCCCCAGCATTTT

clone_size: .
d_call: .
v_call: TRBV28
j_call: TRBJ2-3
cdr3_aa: CASRPQSTGADTQYF
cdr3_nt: TGTGCCAGCAGACCTCAAAGTACGGGGGCGGATACGCAGTATTTT

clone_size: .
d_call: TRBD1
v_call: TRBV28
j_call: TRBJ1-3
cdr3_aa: CASLDRAGNTIYF
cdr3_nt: TGTGCCAGCCTCGACAGGGCTGGAAACACCATATATTTT

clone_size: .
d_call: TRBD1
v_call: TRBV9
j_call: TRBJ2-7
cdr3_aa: CASSVTGQLSYEQYF
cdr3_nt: TGTGCCAGCAGCGTAACGGGACAGCTTTCCTACGAGCAGTACTTC

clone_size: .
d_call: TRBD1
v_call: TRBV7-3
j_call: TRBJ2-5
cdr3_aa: CASSRTGGQETQYF
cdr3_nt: TGTGCCAGCAGCCGTACAGGGGGTCAAGAGACCCAGTACTTC

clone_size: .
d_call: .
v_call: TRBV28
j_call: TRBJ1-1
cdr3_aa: CASSFVAPEQGEAFF
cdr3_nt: TGTGCCAGCAGTTTCGTGGCCCCAGAACAGGGTGAAGCTTTCTTT

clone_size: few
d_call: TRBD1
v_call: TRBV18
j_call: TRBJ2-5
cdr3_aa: CASSPRDREKETQYF
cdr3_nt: TGTGCCAGCTCCCCGAGGGACAGGGAGAAAGAGACCCAGTACTTC

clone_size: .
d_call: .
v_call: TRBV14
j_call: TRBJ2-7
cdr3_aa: CASSQGPKVVSYEQYF
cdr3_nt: TGTGCCAGCAGCCAAGGACCGAAAGTGGTTTCCTACGAGCAGTACTTC

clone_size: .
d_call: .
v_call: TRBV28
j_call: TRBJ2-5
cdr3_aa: CASSSSGGAMRGETQYF
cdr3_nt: TGTGCCAGCAGTTCGAGTGGGGGAGCAATGAGAGGGGAGACCCAGTACTTC

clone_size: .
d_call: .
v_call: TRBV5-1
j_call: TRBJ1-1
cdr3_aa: CASSLAKAVMNTEAFF
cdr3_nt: TGCGCCAGCAGCTTGGCCAAGGCAGTGATGAACACTGAAGCTTTCTTT

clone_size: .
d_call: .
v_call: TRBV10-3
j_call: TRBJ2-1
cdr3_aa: CATEEGRRTSYNEQFF
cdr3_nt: TGTGCCACCGAGGAGGGAAGGAGGACCTCCTACAATGAGCAGTTCTTC

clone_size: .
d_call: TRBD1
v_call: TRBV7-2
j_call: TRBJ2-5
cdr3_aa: CASCRDRSQETQYF
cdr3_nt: TGTGCCAGCTGCCGGGACAGAAGTCAAGAGACCCAGTACTTC

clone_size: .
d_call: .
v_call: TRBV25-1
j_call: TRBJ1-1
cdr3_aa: CASSESGRAGRNTEAFF
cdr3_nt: TGTGCCAGCAGTGAATCGGGCAGGGCTGGACGGAACACTGAAGCTTTCTTT

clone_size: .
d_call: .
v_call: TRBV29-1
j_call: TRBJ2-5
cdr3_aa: CSVERGETQYF
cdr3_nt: TGCAGCGTTGAAAGGGGTGAGACCCAGTACTTC

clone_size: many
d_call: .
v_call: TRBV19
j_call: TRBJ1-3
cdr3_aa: CASSPTLGNTIYF
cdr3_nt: TGTGCCAGTAGCCCGACATTGGGAAACACCATATATTTT

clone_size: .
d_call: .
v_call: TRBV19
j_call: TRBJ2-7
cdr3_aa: CASSMIQGAYEQYF
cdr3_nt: TGTGCCAGTAGTATGATCCAGGGAGCCTACGAGCAGTACTTC

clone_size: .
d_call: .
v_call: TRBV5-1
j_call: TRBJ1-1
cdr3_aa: CASSWGELNTEAFF
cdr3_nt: TGCGCCAGCAGCTGGGGGGAATTGAACACTGAAGCTTTCTTT